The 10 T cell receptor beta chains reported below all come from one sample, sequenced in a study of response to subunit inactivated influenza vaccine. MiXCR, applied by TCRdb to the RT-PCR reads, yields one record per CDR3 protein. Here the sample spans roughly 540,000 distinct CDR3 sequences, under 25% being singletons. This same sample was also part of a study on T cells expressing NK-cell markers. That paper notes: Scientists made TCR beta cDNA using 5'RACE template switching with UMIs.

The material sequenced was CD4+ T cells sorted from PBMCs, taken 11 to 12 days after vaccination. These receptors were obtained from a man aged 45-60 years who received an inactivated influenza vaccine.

CDR3 region: CASSFRGTRDTQYF. CDR3 sequence (DNA): TGTGCCAGCAGTTTCCGGGGAACTAGGGATACGCAGTATTTT. The gene calls are TRBV27 and TRBJ2-3, with TRBD2 as a possible D gene (5 bases). CDR1 MNHEY and CDR2 SMNVEV come from the germline V gene (reference sequence). The CDR3 is 14 amino acids. The V and J ends lost 3 bases and 6 bases respectively, with 13 bases between them.

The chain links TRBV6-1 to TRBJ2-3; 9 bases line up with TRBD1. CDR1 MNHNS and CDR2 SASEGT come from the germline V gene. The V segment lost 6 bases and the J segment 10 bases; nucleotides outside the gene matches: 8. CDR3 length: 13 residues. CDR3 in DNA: TGTGCCAGCAGGCGGGACAGGGTGGGACCGCAGTATTTT. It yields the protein CASRRDRVGPQYF.

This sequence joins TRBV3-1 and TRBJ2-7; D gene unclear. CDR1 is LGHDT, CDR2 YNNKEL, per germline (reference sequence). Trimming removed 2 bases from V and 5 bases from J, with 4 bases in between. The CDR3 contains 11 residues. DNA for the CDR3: TGTGCCAGCAGCCAAACCGACGAGCAGTACTTC. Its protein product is CASSQTDEQYF.

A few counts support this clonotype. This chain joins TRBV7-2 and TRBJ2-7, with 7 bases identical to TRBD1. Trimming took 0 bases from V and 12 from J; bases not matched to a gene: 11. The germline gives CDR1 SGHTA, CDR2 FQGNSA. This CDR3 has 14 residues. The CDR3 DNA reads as TGTGCCAGCAGCTTAGCGCCCGAGGGGGCGCATCTGTACTTC. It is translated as CASSLAPEGAHLYF.

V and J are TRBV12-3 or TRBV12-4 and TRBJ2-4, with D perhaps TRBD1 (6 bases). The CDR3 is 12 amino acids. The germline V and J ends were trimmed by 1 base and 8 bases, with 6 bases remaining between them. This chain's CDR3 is CASSLGTDIQYF. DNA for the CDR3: TGTGCCAGCAGTTTAGGGACAGACATTCAGTACTTC.

CDR3 sequence: CASRKTGGLSEQYF. DNA of the CDR3: TGTGCCAGCAGAAAAACCGGGGGGCTGAGCGAGCAGTACTTC. This chain connects TRBV14 to TRBJ2-7; tentatively, D is TRBD2 (7 bases). Germline assignment: CDR1 SGHDN and CDR2 FVKESK. This CDR3 has 14 residues. The V and J ends lost 6 bases and 6 bases respectively, with 18 bases between them.

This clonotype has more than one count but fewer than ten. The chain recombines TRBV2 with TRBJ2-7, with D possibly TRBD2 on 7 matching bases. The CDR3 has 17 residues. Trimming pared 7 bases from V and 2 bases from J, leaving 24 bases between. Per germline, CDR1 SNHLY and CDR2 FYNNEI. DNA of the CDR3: TGTGCCAGCACCGTCGCCGTGGGGGGGGCGAACCCCTACGAGCAGTACTTC. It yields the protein CASTVAVGGANPYEQYF.

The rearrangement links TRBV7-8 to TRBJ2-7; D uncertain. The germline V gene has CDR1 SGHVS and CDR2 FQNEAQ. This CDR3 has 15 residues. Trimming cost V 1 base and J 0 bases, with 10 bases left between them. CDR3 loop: CASSLVPMNSYEQYF. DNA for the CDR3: TGTGCCAGCAGCTTAGTCCCGATGAACTCCTACGAGCAGTACTTC.

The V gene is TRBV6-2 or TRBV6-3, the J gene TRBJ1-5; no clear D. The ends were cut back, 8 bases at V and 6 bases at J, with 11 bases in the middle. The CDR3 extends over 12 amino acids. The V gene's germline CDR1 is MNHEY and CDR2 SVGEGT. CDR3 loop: CASYQTGQPQHF. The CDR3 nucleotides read TGTGCCAGCTATCAAACGGGTCAGCCCCAGCATTTT.

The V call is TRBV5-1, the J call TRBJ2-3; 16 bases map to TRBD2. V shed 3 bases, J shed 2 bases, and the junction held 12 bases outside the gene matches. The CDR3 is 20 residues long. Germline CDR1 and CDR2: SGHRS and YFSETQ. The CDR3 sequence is CASSWMGLAGGPSYTDTQYF. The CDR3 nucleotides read TGCGCCAGCAGCTGGATGGGACTAGCGGGGGGGCCCTCCTACACAGATACGCAGTATTTT.